This section outlines one TCR beta chain sequence together with its context. This specimen comes from a study of blood T cell repertoires in COVID-19. This CDR3 region has 12 residues. From germline, CDR1 is MGHDK and CDR2 SYGVNS. Trimming stripped 5 bases from V and 2 bases from J, with 4 bases between. TCRdb's copy holds only in-frame clones and misses some; the assay was immunoSEQ multiplex PCR. The sample lists 200,000 to 250,000 clones, 82% occurring once. The rearrangement joins TRBV25-1 to TRBJ1-3; D is unclear. Sequencing used peripheral blood. The receptor comes from a woman at least 80 years old with acute or convalescent COVID-19. The CDR3 protein is CASSLAGNTIYF. As DNA, the CDR3 is TGTGCCAGCAGTCTTGCTGGAAACACCATATATTTT. Full variable domain (outside the CDR3, taken from reference TRBV25-1 and TRBJ1-3): EADIYQTPRYLVIGTGKKITLECSQTMGHDKMYWYQQDPGMELHLIHYSYGVNSTEKGDLSSESTVSRIRTEHFPLTLESARPSHTSQYLCASSLAGNTIYFGEGSWLTVV.